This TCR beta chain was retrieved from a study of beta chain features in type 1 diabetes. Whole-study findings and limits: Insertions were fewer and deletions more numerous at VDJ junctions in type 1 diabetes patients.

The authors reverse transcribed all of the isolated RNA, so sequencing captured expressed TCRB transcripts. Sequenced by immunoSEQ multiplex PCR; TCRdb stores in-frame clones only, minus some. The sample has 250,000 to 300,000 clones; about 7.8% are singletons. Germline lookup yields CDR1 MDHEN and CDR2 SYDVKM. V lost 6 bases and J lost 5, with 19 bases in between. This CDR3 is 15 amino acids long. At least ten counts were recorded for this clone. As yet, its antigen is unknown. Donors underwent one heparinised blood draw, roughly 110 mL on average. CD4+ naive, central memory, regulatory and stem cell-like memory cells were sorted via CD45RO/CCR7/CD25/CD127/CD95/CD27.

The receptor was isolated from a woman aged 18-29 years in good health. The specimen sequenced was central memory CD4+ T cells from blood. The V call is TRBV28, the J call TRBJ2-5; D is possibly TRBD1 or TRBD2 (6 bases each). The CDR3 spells CASRDGGRVWETQYF. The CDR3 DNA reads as TGTGCCAGCAGGGATGGGGGGCGAGTTTGGGAGACCCAGTACTTC.